These 5 T cell receptor beta chains came from one sample sequenced in a study of blood T cell repertoires in COVID-19. Clones were read by immunoSEQ multiplex PCR, and TCRdb kept only the in-frame ones, dropping some. The sample has tens of thousands of clones; approximately 85% are singletons. The sample taken for sequencing was peripheral blood. Source of these receptors: a human donor in a cohort sampled during active COVID-19.

The J gene is TRBJ2-7, the V gene TRBV10-1; TRBD1 agrees at 8 bases. Germline values: CDR1 WNHNN, CDR2 SYGVQD (reference sequence). This CDR3 contains 13 residues. Trimming took 4 bases from V and 3 from J; bases not matched to a gene: 2. CDR3 sequence (DNA): TGCGCCAGCAGTGCCGACAGGGGCTACGAGCAGTACTTC. This sequence encodes CASSADRGYEQYF.

The J gene is TRBJ1-1, the V gene TRBV29-1; D not certain. Trimming removed 2 bases from V and 0 bases from J, with 16 bases in between. Germline CDR1 is SQVTM and CDR2 is ANQGSEA. The CDR3 loop spans 16 amino acids. DNA for the CDR3: TGCAGCGTTGAAAAGGGTCGGCGGGCGGTGAACACTGAAGCTTTCTTT. Translation: CSVEKGRRAVNTEAFF.

The chain is built from TRBV9 and TRBJ1-2; the D gene is possibly TRBD1 (5 bases). The CDR3 extends over 13 amino acids. The V gene's germline CDR1 is SGDLS and CDR2 YYNGEE. Trimming stripped 3 bases from V and 1 base from J, with 7 bases between. The CDR3 DNA follows: TGTGCCAGCAGCGCGCAGGGTAACTATGGCTACACCTTC. Its protein product is CASSAQGNYGYTF.

The CDR3 protein is CASSLGDRGGNQPQHF. The DNA of the CDR3 is TGTGCCAGCAGCTTGGGGGACAGGGGAGGCAATCAGCCCCAGCATTTT. V gene TRBV5-6 combines with J gene TRBJ1-5; 10 bases agree with TRBD1. CDR3 size: 16 residues. The V gene end was trimmed by 0 bases and the J gene end by 2 bases; junction bases not matched to a gene: 2. From germline, CDR1 is SGHDT and CDR2 YYEEEE.

The chain employs TRBV6-5 and TRBJ1-4; no clear D. The CDR3 has 14 residues. Looked up from germline, CDR1 is MNHEY and CDR2 is SVGAGI. Trimming left V 5 bases short and J 0 bases short, with 7 bases between. DNA for the CDR3: TGTGCCAGCAGTATATCCTCAACTAATGAAAAACTGTTTTTT. This gives the protein CASSISSTNEKLFF.